Following are 9 T cell receptor beta chains from one sample sequenced in a study of blood T cell repertoires in COVID-19 (dated by TCRdb to the early 2020s). Receptor libraries were prepared by the immunoSEQ multiplex PCR assay. The table was pulled from immuneACCESS by TCRdb, which kept in-frame rearrangements only. Such tables lose some clones; where checked, under half of the loss comes from unresolved V genes, and the rest has no known cause. The sample table holds roughly 70,000 clones, of which 85% to 90% were seen once. 5.5% to 8.5% of the sample is taken by the ten largest. Sequenced: peripheral blood. The receptors were gathered from a woman aged 80 or older with active COVID-19.

The chain joins TRBV11-3 to TRBJ2-7; 11 bases map to TRBD2. The V and J ends lost 3 bases and 1 base, in that order; junction bases with no gene match: 2. The CDR3 is 15 amino acids. Germline CDR1 and CDR2: SGHNT and YENEEA. CDR3 region: CASSFGTSGSYEQYF. CDR3 DNA: TGTGCCAGCAGCTTCGGGACTAGCGGATCCTACGAGCAGTACTTC.

J is TRBJ2-1 and V is TRBV5-4, with D maybe TRBD2 (5 bases). This CDR3 has 15 residues. V was trimmed by 1 base and J by 4 bases, leaving 12 bases between them. From germline, CDR1 is SGHNT and CDR2 YYREEE (reference sequence). CDR3 in amino acids: CASSLTSASYNEQFF. CDR3 bases: TGTGCCAGCAGCTTGACTAGTGCTAGTTACAATGAGCAGTTCTTC.

The sample holds a few counts of this clone. The V call is TRBV30, the J call TRBJ2-7, with TRBD2 matching 8 bases. V lost 0 bases and J lost 2; bases outside the gene matches: 6. Germline CDR1 GTSNPN, CDR2 SVGIG (reference sequence). This CDR3 has 15 residues. The CDR3 sequence: CAWSVLGLAAYEQYF. CDR3 sequence (DNA): TGTGCCTGGAGTGTACTAGGACTAGCTGCCTACGAGCAGTACTTC.

This chain uses TRBV6-5 with TRBJ2-7, with 13 positions matching TRBD2. This CDR3 is built from 15 residues. The V and J ends lost 6 bases and 7 bases, in that order; junction bases with no gene match: 9. Germline assignment: CDR1 MNHEY and CDR2 SVGAGI. For the CDR3, the DNA is TGTGCCAGCAGCCACGAAACGGGACTAGCGGGGGAGCAGTACTTC. Amino acid sequence: CASSHETGLAGEQYF.

This chain joins TRBV27 and TRBJ2-2; TRBD1 might be the D (5 bases). Germline CDR1 is MNHEY and CDR2 is SMNVEV (reference sequence). The CDR3 contains 17 residues. V was trimmed by 6 bases and J by 0 bases, leaving 17 bases between them. The CDR3 loop reads CASSFRGHPSNTGELFF. The CDR3, as DNA: TGTGCCAGCAGCTTTAGGGGCCACCCCTCGAACACCGGGGAGCTGTTTTTT.

The chain carries TRBV2 and TRBJ2-5, with TRBD2 identical over 11 bases. V shed 5 bases and J 2 bases; nucleotides not matched to a gene: 1. Germline V CDR1 and CDR2: SNHLY, FYNNEI. The CDR3 spans 14 residues. CDR3 nucleotides: TGTGCCAGCAGTTCTAGCGGGAGGCAAGAGACCCAGTACTTC. Its translation: CASSSSGRQETQYF.

The V gene is TRBV28, the J gene TRBJ1-1; a possible D gene is TRBD1 (5 bases). V shed 2 bases and J shed 4 bases, with 14 bases lying between them. The CDR3 has 15 residues. Germline loops: CDR1 MDHEN, CDR2 SYDVKM. The CDR3 sequence is CASSLRYRSRTEAFF. CDR3 in DNA: TGTGCCAGCAGTTTAAGGTACAGGTCGCGCACTGAAGCTTTCTTT.

The chain joins TRBV9 to TRBJ2-5, with TRBD1 as a possible D gene (6 bases). Trimming pared 3 bases from V and 4 bases from J, leaving 7 bases between. The CDR3 has 12 residues. Germline V gives CDR1 SGDLS, CDR2 YYNGEE. CDR3 sequence (DNA): TGTGCCAGCAGCGGAGGGGGAGAGACCCAGTACTTC. Amino acid sequence: CASSGGGETQYF.

This rearrangement joins TRBV7-4 to TRBJ2-7; 13 bases match TRBD2. This CDR3 has 14 residues. Germline CDR1 and CDR2: SGHVT and SQSDAQ. V gave up 10 bases and J gave up 7 bases; unmatched junction bases: 10. In DNA, the CDR3 is TGTGCCATTCCATGGACTAGCGGGAGTTGGGAGCAGTACTTC. Its protein is CAIPWTSGSWEQYF.